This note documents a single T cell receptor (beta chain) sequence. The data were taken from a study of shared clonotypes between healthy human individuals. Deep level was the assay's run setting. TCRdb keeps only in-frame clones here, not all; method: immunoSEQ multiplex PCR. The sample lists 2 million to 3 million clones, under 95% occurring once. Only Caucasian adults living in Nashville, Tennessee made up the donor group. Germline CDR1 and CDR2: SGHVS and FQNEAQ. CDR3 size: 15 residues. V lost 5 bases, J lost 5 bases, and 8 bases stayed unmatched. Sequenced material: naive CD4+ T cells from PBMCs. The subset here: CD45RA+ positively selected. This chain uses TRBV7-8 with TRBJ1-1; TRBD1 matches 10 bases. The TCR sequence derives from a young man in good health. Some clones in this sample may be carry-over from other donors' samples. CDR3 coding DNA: TGTGCCAGCAGCATTCGACAGGGGGCGTTGACTGAAGCTTTCTTT. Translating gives CASSIRQGALTEAFF.